These 6 T cell receptor beta chains were all obtained from the same sample, sequenced in a study of T cell responses to AZD1222 COVID-19 vaccine. Assay: immunoSEQ multiplex PCR; the TCRdb copy retains only in-frame clones and omits some. The table records about 120,000 clones, roughly 92% of them present only once. The material was peripheral blood, obtained on day 0 of AZD1222 vaccination. These receptors all stem from an adult in good health.

The V and J genes are TRBV9 and TRBJ1-1; D possibly corresponds to TRBD1 (6 bases). V was clipped by 4 bases and J by 0 bases, with 13 bases between them. The CDR3 length is 15 residues. Germline CDR1 is SGDLS and CDR2 is YYNGEE. The CDR3 protein is CASSRGGDMNTEAFF. The DNA of the CDR3 is TGTGCCAGCAGCCGGGGAGGGGACATGAACACTGAAGCTTTCTTT.

This clone showed up just once. The chain employs TRBV2 and TRBJ1-6; 7 bases agree with TRBD1. V lost 7 bases, J lost 6 bases, and 6 bases stayed unmatched. The CDR3 has 14 amino acids. CDR1 and CDR2 from the germline V gene are SNHLY and FYNNEI. CDR3: CASIGTVPNSPLHF. The CDR3 DNA sequence: TGTGCCAGCATAGGGACAGTACCTAATTCACCCCTCCACTTT.

This chain connects TRBV25-1 to TRBJ2-1; 12 positions match TRBD2. The CDR3 is made up of 18 amino acids. Germline V gene lookup returns CDR1 MGHDK and CDR2 SYGVNS. Losses at the gene ends were 4 bases for V and 3 bases for J; bases not matched to a gene: 10. Here the CDR3 DNA reads TGTGCCAGCAGTGGACTAGCGGGGGAATCTTCCTTCTACAATGAGCAGTTCTTC. This sequence encodes CASSGLAGESSFYNEQFF.

The chain joins TRBV18 to TRBJ1-5, with D perhaps TRBD1 (6 bases). V was shortened by 3 bases and J by 5 bases, with 17 bases between the two germline ends. Germline V lookup: CDR1 KGHSH, CDR2 LQKENI. CDR3 length: 16 residues. The CDR3 loop reads CASSPFSWDTHQPQHF. The CDR3 DNA reads TGTGCCAGCTCACCTTTCTCCTGGGACACCCATCAGCCCCAGCATTTT.

This clone was detected only a few times. V and J are TRBV12-3 or TRBV12-4 and TRBJ1-2; D is ambiguous. This CDR3 has 12 residues. Trimming took 3 bases from V and 1 from J, leaving 3 bases between them. CDR3 amino acids: CASSFSNYGYTF. The CDR3 nucleotides are TGTGCCAGCAGTTTTAGTAACTATGGCTACACCTTC.

The CDR3 loop reads CASSLLEHRTYEQYF. The CDR3 coding sequence is TGTGCCAGCAGCTTGCTTGAGCACAGGACCTACGAGCAGTACTTC. V gene TRBV5-6 combines with J gene TRBJ2-7; D may be TRBD1 (5 bases). The CDR3 has 15 amino acids. Trimming left V 1 base short and J 2 bases short, with 13 bases between. Germline CDR1 is SGHDT and CDR2 is YYEEEE.